The TCR beta chain described here comes from a study of T cells in localized non-small cell lung cancer. The protocol was immunoSEQ multiplex PCR, while the TCRdb copy is restricted to in-frame clones and leaves out a portion. The repertoire holds about 40,000 clones, around 87% seen once, with approximately 3.5% in the top ten. The sequenced sample was peripheral blood, obtained before any cancer treatment. This sequence was found in a man aged 18 to 50 with stage I lung adenocarcinoma.

CDR3 sequence: CASSFSLNTEAFF. The CDR3 bases are TGTGCCAGCAGCTTCTCACTGAACACTGAAGCTTTCTTT. The chain carries TRBV7-9 and TRBJ1-1; no clear D gene. The germline V gene encodes CDR1 SEHNR and CDR2 FQNEAQ (reference sequence). V gave up 3 bases and J gave up 0 bases, with 5 bases separating them. The length of the CDR3 is 13 residues.